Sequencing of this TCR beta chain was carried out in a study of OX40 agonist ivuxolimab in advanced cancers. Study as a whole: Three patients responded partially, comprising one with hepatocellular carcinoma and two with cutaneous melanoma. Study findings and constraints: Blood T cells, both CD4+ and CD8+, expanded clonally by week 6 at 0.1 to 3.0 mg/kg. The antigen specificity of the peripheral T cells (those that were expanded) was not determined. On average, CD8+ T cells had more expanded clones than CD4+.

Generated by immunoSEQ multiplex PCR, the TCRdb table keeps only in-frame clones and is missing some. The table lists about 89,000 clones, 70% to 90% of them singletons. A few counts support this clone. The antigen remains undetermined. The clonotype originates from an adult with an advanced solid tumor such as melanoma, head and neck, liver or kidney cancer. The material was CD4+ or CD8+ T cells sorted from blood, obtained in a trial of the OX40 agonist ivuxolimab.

The CDR3 protein is CASSPGDRVTEAFF. DNA for the CDR3: TGCGCCAGCAGCCCGGGGGACAGGGTTACTGAAGCTTTCTTT. This rearrangement joins TRBV5-1 to TRBJ1-1, with TRBD1 identical over 9 bases. V shed 4 bases, J shed 5 bases, and the junction held 6 bases outside the gene matches. The CDR3 length is 14 residues. CDR1 is SGHRS and CDR2 is YFSETQ in the germline V gene.